This is a list of T cell receptor beta chains from one sample in a study of T cell changes during pregnancy in multiple sclerosis. The repertoire was sequenced with immunoSEQ multiplex PCR; TCRdb's copy has only in-frame clones and lacks some. The table includes 90,000 to 100,000 clones, approximately 92% detected once. Source: peripheral blood, taken in the first trimester of pregnancy. These receptors all come from a female donor with multiple sclerosis, enrolled in a pregnancy study. Both conserved end residues are part of each CDR3. The D gene is left open where the match is weak. Expanded clones are given a class, and other clones once, few, many or no size at all.

D gene,clone size,J gene,V gene,CDR3 protein,CDR3 DNA
TRBD1,-,TRBJ2-3,TRBV7-9,CASRDLQGASTDTQYF,TGTGCCAGCAGGGACCTACAGGGGGCTAGCACAGATACGCAGTATTTT
TRBD2,-,TRBJ2-7,TRBV11-2,CASSPWGSGGSHYEQYF,TGTGCCAGCAGCCCCTGGGGTAGCGGGGGGTCGCACTACGAGCAGTACTTC
-,-,TRBJ2-1,TRBV4-2,CASSQEMGSEQFF,TGTGCCAGCAGCCAAGAAATGGGGAGCGAGCAGTTCTTC
TRBD1,-,TRBJ1-1,TRBV15,CATRQRTGGNTEAFF,TGTGCCACCAGACAACGTACAGGGGGGAACACTGAAGCTTTCTTT
-,-,TRBJ1-3,TRBV5-1,CASCRAGAFAGNTIYF,TGCGCCAGCTGCCGTGCGGGGGCCTTTGCTGGAAACACCATATATTTT
-,-,TRBJ2-1,TRBV5-4,CASSLGRYRYNEQFF,TGTGCCAGCAGCTTGGGCCGTTACAGGTACAATGAGCAGTTCTTC
TRBD2,-,TRBJ2-1,TRBV19,CASRGLADNEQFF,TGTGCCAGTAGGGGACTAGCGGACAATGAGCAGTTCTTC
-,-,TRBJ2-7,TRBV10-3,CAISDQGYEQYF,TGTGCCATCAGTGACCAGGGATACGAGCAGTACTTC
-,-,TRBJ2-2,TRBV15,CATSRTHLEGPNTGELFF,TGTGCCACCAGCAGAACCCACCTTGAGGGCCCCAACACCGGGGAGCTGTTTTTT
-,-,TRBJ1-1,TRBV9,CASSVSGSSVSTEAFF,TGTGCCAGCAGCGTGAGTGGGAGTTCGGTATCCACTGAAGCTTTCTTT
-,-,TRBJ1-2,TRBV7-8,CASSLARAGNYGYTF,TGTGCCAGCAGCTTAGCGCGGGCGGGAAACTATGGCTACACCTTC
TRBD1,-,TRBJ1-6,TRBV27,CASSLLHTTGVNSPLHF,TGTGCCAGCAGTTTACTACACACCACAGGGGTGAATTCACCCCTCCACTTT
-,-,TRBJ1-3,TRBV30,CAWSVRRRGGSGNTIYF,TGTGCCTGGAGCGTACGAAGAAGGGGGGGCTCTGGAAACACCATATATTTT
-,-,TRBJ1-2,TRBV19,CASRVGHLNYGYTF,TGTGCCAGTAGGGTGGGGCACCTTAATTATGGCTACACCTTC
TRBD2,few,TRBJ2-1,TRBV5-6,CASSLASGGSYNEQFF,TGTGCCAGCAGCTTGGCTAGCGGGGGCTCCTACAATGAGCAGTTCTTC
-,-,TRBJ1-6,TRBV13,CASTSTAYNSPLHF,TGTGCCAGCACTTCGACAGCCTATAATTCACCCCTCCACTTT
-,-,TRBJ1-1,TRBV19,CAAGRPEAFF,TGTGCCGCCGGCAGGCCTGAAGCTTTCTTT
TRBD2,-,TRBJ2-5,TRBV5-1,CASSILAGGNGETQYF,TGCGCCAGCAGCATTTTAGCGGGGGGAAACGGTGAGACCCAGTACTTC
-,many,TRBJ1-2,TRBV14,CASSPQGWGYTF,TGTGCCAGCAGCCCACAGGGTTGGGGCTACACCTTC
-,once,TRBJ2-3,TRBV4-1,CASSSGFSTDTQYF,TGCGCCAGCAGCAGCGGATTCAGCACAGATACGCAGTATTTT
-,-,TRBJ1-2,TRBV10-3,CAIRGGSGNYGYTF,TGTGCCATCAGGGGGGGGTCGGGGAACTATGGCTACACCTTC
-,-,TRBJ1-1,TRBV29-1,CSVPKAFF,TGCAGCGTCCCTAAAGCTTTCTTT
TRBD2,-,TRBJ2-7,TRBV18,CASSPQTSSSYEQYF,TGTGCCAGCTCACCACAGACTAGCTCCTCCTACGAGCAGTACTTC
-,-,TRBJ2-7,TRBV7-8,CASSSPGHNYEQYF,TGTGCCAGCAGCTCCCCGGGACATAACTACGAGCAGTACTTC
TRBD2,once,TRBJ2-1,TRBV7-2,CASSPGLAGYNEQFF,TGTGCCAGCAGCCCGGGACTAGCGGGCTACAATGAGCAGTTCTTC
TRBD1,few,TRBJ1-6,TRBV7-3,CASSLTRGGRNSPLHF,TGTGCCAGCAGCTTAACGCGAGGGGGCCGCAATTCACCCCTCCACTTT
TRBD1,once,TRBJ1-2,TRBV19,CASSIGQGANYGYTF,TGTGCCAGTAGTATAGGGCAGGGGGCGAACTATGGCTACACCTTC
TRBD2,-,TRBJ2-1,TRBV11-3,CASSLDLAGGHNEQFF,TGTGCCAGCAGCTTAGATCTGGCGGGGGGGCACAATGAGCAGTTCTTC
-,-,TRBJ2-1,TRBV15,CATSSFNEQFF,TGTGCCACCAGCTCCTTCAATGAGCAGTTCTTC
-,-,TRBJ2-7,TRBV5-1,CASSFPGESEQYF,TGCGCCAGCAGCTTCCCGGGGGAAAGCGAGCAGTACTTC
-,-,TRBJ1-6,TRBV10-3,CAIKTGPNAPLHF,TGTGCCATCAAGACAGGCCCGAACGCACCCCTCCACTTT
-,-,TRBJ2-7,TRBV11-2,CASSLDVQGRQYF,TGTGCCAGCAGCTTAGATGTGCAGGGCAGGCAGTACTTC
-,-,TRBJ1-4,TRBV4-1,CASSHPGFGEKLFF,TGCGCCAGCAGCCACCCGGGATTCGGCGAAAAACTGTTTTTT
-,-,TRBJ2-5,TRBV19,CASSIGPGSETQYF,TGTGCCAGTAGTATTGGTCCAGGGTCGGAGACCCAGTACTTC
-,-,TRBJ2-1,TRBV5-1,CASSLRTGGARFWTSGGNEQFF,TGCGCCAGCAGCTTGCGGACAGGGGGAGCCCGCTTTTGGACTAGCGGAGGCAATGAGCAGTTCTTC
-,-,TRBJ1-2,TRBV5-1,CASSLLGEAGYTF,TGCGCCAGCAGCTTGCTGGGGGAGGCTGGCTACACCTTC
-,-,TRBJ1-2,TRBV7-9,CASSSPGVGYTF,TGTGCCAGCAGCTCCCCAGGGGTTGGCTACACCTTC
TRBD1,-,TRBJ2-7,TRBV5-3,CARSLILVFRAGTGNF,TGTGCCAGAAGCTTGATTCTTGTGTTTCGGGCCGGGACAGGGAATTTC
-,-,TRBJ2-4,TRBV28,CASSLRVLKNIQYF,TGTGCCAGCAGTTTGAGGGTACTCAAAAACATTCAGTACTTC
-,-,TRBJ1-5,TRBV27,CASSLGHSQPQHF,TGTGCCAGCAGTTTGGGGCACAGCCAGCCCCAGCATTTT
-,-,TRBJ2-1,TRBV10-3,CAISEGGASYNEQFF,TGTGCCATCAGTGAAGGCGGGGCCTCCTACAATGAGCAGTTCTTC
-,-,TRBJ2-3,TRBV11-2,CASSPHIDNTQYF,TGTGCCAGCAGCCCCCACATCGATAATACGCAGTATTTT
TRBD1,-,TRBJ1-1,TRBV13,CASSGDRGTEAFF,TGTGCCAGCAGCGGGGACAGGGGCACTGAAGCTTTCTTT
-,-,TRBJ2-5,TRBV25-1,CASSELQGMETQYF,TGTGCCAGCAGTGAATTACAGGGAATGGAGACCCAGTACTTC
TRBD1,-,TRBJ1-5,TRBV11-3,CASSLDRYKYRGSGQPQHF,TGTGCCAGCAGCTTAGATCGGTACAAGTACAGGGGGTCCGGACAGCCCCAGCATTTT
-,-,TRBJ2-1,TRBV10-3,CAISGQETYNEQFF,TGTGCCATCAGTGGACAGGAAACGTACAATGAGCAGTTCTTC
-,-,TRBJ1-2,TRBV5-4,CASSIDTILNYGYTF,TGTGCCAGCAGCATCGACACCATACTTAACTATGGCTACACCTTC
TRBD2,-,TRBJ2-1,TRBV27,CASSFNRWAGEDGEQFF,TGTGCCAGCAGTTTTAATCGGTGGGCGGGGGAAGATGGTGAGCAGTTCTTC
TRBD2,-,TRBJ2-7,TRBV6-1,CASSEWGGRTYEQYF,TGTGCCAGCAGTGAATGGGGGGGGAGAACATACGAGCAGTACTTC
TRBD2,-,TRBJ2-1,TRBV30,CAWTRSWVAGDNEQFF,TGTGCCTGGACCAGATCGTGGGTAGCGGGGGACAATGAGCAGTTCTTC
-,-,TRBJ2-1,TRBV9,CASSVGGDEQFF,TGTGCCAGCAGCGTAGGGGGGGATGAGCAGTTCTTC
TRBD1,-,TRBJ1-3,TRBV6-5,CASSYSTGNAGNTIYF,TGTGCCAGCAGTTACTCGACAGGGAACGCTGGAAACACCATATATTTT
-,-,TRBJ1-6,TRBV27,CASRLRNSPLHF,TGTGCCAGCAGACTCCGAAATTCACCCCTCCACTTT
-,-,TRBJ2-3,TRBV6-1,CALGGGLETQYF,TGTGCCCTAGGGGGGGGGCTCGAGACGCAGTATTTT
TRBD1,-,TRBJ1-5,TRBV18,CASSPGTDDQPQHF,TGTGCCAGCTCACCGGGGACAGACGATCAGCCCCAGCATTTT